The entry below gives a single T cell receptor (beta chain) sequence along with its context. These data originate in a study of cytomegalovirus exposure and HLA in healthy donors. The PCR was carried out with 60 Vbeta primers and 13 Jbeta primers. Clones were sequenced by immunoSEQ multiplex PCR, and TCRdb holds only the in-frame ones, with some missing. The repertoire holds over 150,000 clones, with around 80% as singletons. The CDR3 is 17 residues long. CDR1 SGHRS and CDR2 YFSETQ come from the germline V gene. The germline V and J ends were trimmed by 1 base and 0 bases, with 14 bases remaining between them.

The sequenced sample consisted of PBMCs. The sequence derives from a woman in her twenties or thirties in good health and CMV-seropositive. This chain uses TRBV5-1 with TRBJ2-4, with D perhaps TRBD1 (6 bases). For the CDR3, the DNA is TGCGCCAGCAGCTTGAAGGGGACATTCTTAGCCAAAAACATTCAGTACTTC. Encoded protein: CASSLKGTFLAKNIQYF.